These 25 T cell receptor beta chains were all obtained from the same sample, sequenced in a study of T cell responses to AZD1222 COVID-19 vaccine. Some clones are missing from TCRdb's copy, which holds only in-frame ones; the method was immunoSEQ multiplex PCR. The repertoire consists of about 140,000 clones, with more than 85% occurring once and the leading ten covering approximately 3.8%. This specimen consisted of peripheral blood, obtained 28 days after the second AZD1222 dose. These receptors were taken from an adult who received the AZD1222 COVID-19 vaccine.

V gene TRBV7-9 combines with J gene TRBJ2-1, with a tentative D call TRBD2 (6 bases). CDR3 length equals 14 residues. Trimming left V 5 bases short and J 2 bases short, with 10 bases between. Germline lookup yields CDR1 SEHNR and CDR2 FQNEAQ (reference sequence). The CDR3 region has the DNA TGTGCCAGCAGCCCGGGGGATACCTACAATGAGCAGTTCTTC. This codes for CASSPGDTYNEQFF. Combining the CDR3 with reference TRBV7-9 and TRBJ2-1 gives the whole variable domain DTGVSQNPRHKITKRGQNVTFRCDPISEHNRLYWYRQTLGQGPEFLTYFQNEAQLEKSRLLSDRFSAERPKGSFSTLEIQRTEQGDSAMYLCASSPGDTYNEQFFGPGTRLTVL.

The chain couples TRBV6-2 or TRBV6-3 to TRBJ1-1; D is unclear. This CDR3 region has 15 residues. Between the trimmed V and J ends, which lost 4 bases and 4 bases, there was a span of 16 bases. Per germline, CDR1 MNHEY and CDR2 SVGEGT. The CDR3 loop reads CASSSIKRGSTEAFF. The DNA for the CDR3 is TGTGCCAGCAGTTCGATCAAACGAGGGAGCACTGAAGCTTTCTTT.

This chain joins TRBV5-1 and TRBJ2-3; 9 nucleotides line up with TRBD2. The CDR3 runs 16 residues. Germline-derived CDR1 and CDR2 are SGHRS and YFSETQ. Losses at the gene ends were 2 bases for V and 2 bases for J; bases not matched to a gene: 6. Here the CDR3 reads CASSFLGGGATDTQYF. The DNA for the CDR3 is TGCGCCAGCAGCTTCTTGGGCGGGGGGGCCACAGATACGCAGTATTTT. The full variable domain, rest sourced from reference TRBV5-1 and TRBJ2-3, is KAGVTQTPRYLIKTRGQQVTLSCSPISGHRSVSWYQQTPGQGLQFLFEYFSETQRNKGNFPGRFSGRQFSNSRSEMNVSTLELGDSALYLCASSFLGGGATDTQYFGPGTRLTVL.

This chain uses TRBV11-2 with TRBJ2-7; TRBD2 matches 8 bases. Germline CDR1 is SGHAT and CDR2 is FQNNGV. Unmatched junction bases numbered 4, after V lost 0 bases and J lost 3 bases. The CDR3 is 15 amino acids. The CDR3 DNA is TGTGCCAGCAGCTTAGAACTAGCGGATTACTACGAGCAGTACTTC. This gives the protein CASSLELADYYEQYF.

This clone showed up just once. The chain is built from TRBV27 and TRBJ1-1; possibly TRBD1 for D (5 bases). Germline V CDR1 and CDR2: MNHEY, SMNVEV (reference sequence). V was cut by 6 bases and J by 5 bases, with 16 bases left in between. This CDR3 region has 14 residues. CDR3 amino acids: CASRKGRRPTEAFF. As DNA, the CDR3 is TGTGCCAGCAGAAAGGGACGGCGCCCGACTGAAGCTTTCTTT.

The J gene is TRBJ2-7, the V gene TRBV12-5, with D uncertain. CDR1 and CDR2 from the germline V gene are LGHNT and FRNRAP. Trimming took 1 base from V and 4 from J, leaving 11 bases between them. The CDR3 spans 14 residues. The CDR3 here is CASGLAVPGYEQYF. DNA for the CDR3: TGTGCTAGTGGTTTGGCCGTCCCAGGTTACGAGCAGTACTTC.

The chain employs TRBV5-1 and TRBJ2-7, with 11 bases aligning to TRBD2. Germline CDR1 SGHRS, CDR2 YFSETQ. V dropped 4 bases and J dropped 5; count of bases not matched to a gene: 2. This CDR3 has 13 amino acids. The chain's CDR3 is CASSMTSGNEQYF. The CDR3, as DNA: TGCGCCAGCAGCATGACTAGCGGGAACGAGCAGTACTTC.

The chain links TRBV7-8 to TRBJ2-3; tentatively, D is TRBD2 (5 bases). Per the germline V gene, CDR1 is SGHVS and CDR2 is FQNEAQ. V lost 3 bases to trimming and J lost 1 base, with 8 bases between them. The CDR3 sequence is 14 residues long. In DNA form, the CDR3 reads TGTGCCAGCAGCTTTACGAGGGGCACAGATACGCAGTATTTT. This translates into CASSFTRGTDTQYF.

The chain has TRBV7-8 and TRBJ2-5, with TRBD2 matching over 12 bases. The CDR3 loop spans 16 amino acids. V lost 1 base to trimming and J lost 4 bases; unmatched junction nucleotides: 4. Germline assignment: CDR1 SGHVS and CDR2 FQNEAQ. The CDR3 region has the DNA TGTGCCAGCAGCTTAGTGGGACTAGCGGGTATAGAGACCCAGTACTTC. This sequence encodes CASSLVGLAGIETQYF.

The V gene is TRBV18, the J gene TRBJ1-1; D perhaps matches TRBD1 (6 bases). The V and J ends lost 3 bases and 4 bases respectively, with 15 bases between them. The V gene's germline CDR1 is KGHSH and CDR2 LQKENI. This CDR3 contains 15 residues. The CDR3 DNA follows: TGTGCCAGCTCACCGAAGACAGGAATATTCACTGAAGCTTTCTTT. Amino acid sequence: CASSPKTGIFTEAFF.

The chain couples TRBV9 to TRBJ1-4; D ambiguous. V was shortened by 1 base and J by 2 bases, with 6 bases between the two germline ends. This CDR3 comprises 14 residues. Germline lookup yields CDR1 SGDLS and CDR2 YYNGEE. Written as DNA, the CDR3 is TGTGCCAGCAGCGTACTCGACACTAATGAAAAACTGTTTTTT. Protein product: CASSVLDTNEKLFF. The full variable domain, with the rest looked up from reference TRBV9 and TRBJ1-4, is DSGVTQTPKHLITATGQRVTLRCSPRSGDLSVYWYQQSLDQGLQFLIQYYNGEERAKGNILERFSAQQFPDLHSELNLSSLELGDSALYFCASSVLDTNEKLFFGSGTQLSVL.

This chain joins TRBV5-6 and TRBJ1-1; 8 bases align to TRBD1. The CDR3 loop spans 14 amino acids. V dropped 4 bases and J dropped 0; count of bases not matched to a gene: 2. Germline assignment: CDR1 SGHDT and CDR2 YYEEEE. The CDR3 reads CASSTRGLNTEAFF. The DNA for the CDR3 is TGTGCCAGCAGCACCAGGGGGCTGAACACTGAAGCTTTCTTT.

V and J are TRBV4-3 and TRBJ2-7; D is perhaps TRBD1 (5 bases). CDR1 and CDR2 from the germline V gene are LGHNA and YSLEER. The CDR3 spans 15 residues. The V and J ends lost 1 base and 0 bases respectively, with 10 bases between them. CDR3 in amino acids: CASSQGRQYSYEQYF. The CDR3 coding sequence is TGCGCCAGCAGCCAAGGGAGACAGTACTCCTACGAGCAGTACTTC.

The chain links TRBV7-9 to TRBJ1-2; tentative D call: TRBD1 (6 bases). Trimming pared 5 bases from V and 8 bases from J, leaving 12 bases between. The CDR3 consists of 12 residues. Germline V gene data show CDR1 as SEHNR and CDR2 as FQNEAQ (reference sequence). The CDR3, as DNA: TGTGCCAGCAGCAGAACGCAGGGGGGCTACACCTTC. Translating gives CASSRTQGGYTF.

V is TRBV6-5 and J is TRBJ1-1, with 10 positions matching TRBD1. This CDR3 is built from 13 residues. Trimming took 8 bases from V and 5 from J; bases not matched to a gene: 5. Germline CDR1 MNHEY, CDR2 SVGAGI. The CDR3 bases are TGTGCCAGCGGGGACAGGGGTCGTACTGAAGCTTTCTTT. This codes for CASGDRGRTEAFF.

The chain uses TRBV4-1 and TRBJ1-4; 7 bases agree with TRBD1. CDR1 is MGHRA, CDR2 YSYEKL, per germline. J was trimmed by 10 bases and V by 3 bases; bases with no gene match: 8. The length of the CDR3 is 14 residues. The CDR3 DNA follows: TGCGCCAGCAGCCAGGCCGACAGGGAAGGAAAACTGTTTTTT. Protein sequence: CASSQADREGKLFF.

The chain joins TRBV14 to TRBJ2-7; perhaps TRBD2 as D (7 bases). The CDR3 contains 15 residues. Germline values: CDR1 SGHDN, CDR2 FVKESK. V lost 1 base, J lost 2 bases, and 12 bases lay in between. The CDR3 spells CASSQVGGGPYEQYF. The CDR3 nucleotides are TGTGCCAGCAGCCAAGTGGGGGGGGGCCCCTACGAGCAGTACTTC.

The chain uses TRBV5-1 and TRBJ2-7; D may be TRBD1 or TRBD2 (5 bases each). Germline V gene sequence: CDR1 SGHRS, CDR2 YFSETQ. V lost 0 bases and J lost 7, with 14 bases in between. The CDR3 sequence is 14 residues long. This CDR3 is CASSLARREFEQYF. CDR3 nucleotide sequence: TGCGCCAGCAGCTTGGCCCGCAGGGAGTTTGAGCAGTACTTC.

This chain links TRBV2 with TRBJ2-5; 11 bases are shared with TRBD2. Looked up from germline, CDR1 is SNHLY and CDR2 is FYNNEI. This CDR3 has 16 amino acids. V gave up 7 bases and J gave up 2 bases; unmatched junction bases: 9. This chain's CDR3 is CASMGLAGGRQETQYF. The CDR3 DNA sequence: TGTGCCAGCATGGGGCTAGCGGGAGGTCGGCAAGAGACCCAGTACTTC.

The chain carries TRBV4-1 and TRBJ2-5; possible D gene TRBD2, 6 bases. Trimming shortened V by 3 bases and J by 7 bases, and 15 bases separated the two germline ends. The CDR3 has 14 amino acids. Looked up from germline, CDR1 is MGHRA and CDR2 is YSYEKL. As DNA, the CDR3 is TGCGCCAGCAGCCAGGCCCTAGGGCGGGGGACCCAGTACTTC. It is translated as CASSQALGRGTQYF.

A few counts support this clone. The V and J genes are TRBV7-2 and TRBJ2-7, with TRBD1 identical over 9 bases. The germline CDR1 and CDR2 sequences are SGHTA and FQGNSA. Trimming at V came to 5 bases and at J to 5 bases, leaving 1 base not matched to a gene. The CDR3 covers 12 residues. Here the CDR3 reads CASSRTGDEQYF. The CDR3 DNA reads TGTGCCAGCAGCAGGACAGGGGACGAGCAGTACTTC.

The chain carries TRBV4-2 and TRBJ1-1; no reliable D call. This CDR3 is 12 amino acids long. Germline V gives CDR1 LGHNA, CDR2 YNFKEQ. The germline V and J ends were trimmed by 1 base and 5 bases, with 5 bases remaining between them. DNA for the CDR3: TGTGCCAGCAGCCAAGTCAGGACTGAAGCTTTCTTT. Residues: CASSQVRTEAFF.

The gene calls are TRBV11-2 and TRBJ1-2; 9 bases are shared with TRBD1. The CDR3 length is 15 residues. In germline, CDR1 is SGHAT, CDR2 FQNNGV. V was pared by 5 bases and J by 11 bases, with 15 bases of the junction left unmatched. The CDR3 region has the DNA TGTGCCAGCAGCCCCCGGACAGGGGCTTATGTATCGTACACCTTC. It codes for CASSPRTGAYVSYTF.

There are a few counts of this clone. The chain combines TRBV29-1 with TRBJ1-4, with 7 bases identical to TRBD1. The CDR3 is made up of 14 amino acids. The germline CDR1 and CDR2 sequences are SQVTM and ANQGSEA. V lost 7 bases to trimming and J lost 5 bases; unmatched junction nucleotides: 10. In DNA, the CDR3 is TGCAGCGCAGGGGCAGGGGGTACCAATGAAAAACTGTTTTTT. It specifies CSAGAGGTNEKLFF.

A single count supports this clone. This chain uses TRBV19 with TRBJ1-5; D gene ambiguous. Trimming cost V 5 bases and J 0 bases, with 8 bases left between them. Germline CDR1 and CDR2: LNHDA and SQIVND (reference sequence). The CDR3 runs to 14 residues. CDR3 protein: CASSLISSNQPQHF. DNA of the CDR3: TGTGCCAGTAGTTTGATAAGTAGCAATCAGCCCCAGCATTTT.